This is a list of T cell receptor beta chains from one sample in a study of early T cells in non-severe SARS-CoV-2 infection. TCRdb fed the 5' RACE reads into MiXCR, producing one record per CDR3 protein. This table has tens of thousands of distinct CDR3 sequences, approximately 5% appearing once. The sequenced sample was whole blood. These receptors all stem from an adult who was a healthcare worker with PCR-confirmed SARS-CoV-2 infection or an uninfected control (not recorded which). Both conserved end residues are part of each CDR3. Each record gives: D gene, clone size, V gene, J gene, CDR3 DNA, CDR3 protein. The D gene is left open where the match is weak. Clone size is not always given. Where it is, it says once, few, many or a class for expanded clones.

d_gene: .
abundance: many
v_gene: TRBV6-2/TRBV6-3
j_gene: TRBJ1-5
CDR3nt: TGTGCCAGCAGTTACGAGGGGAATCAGCCCCAGCATTTT
CDR3aa: CASSYEGNQPQHF

d_gene: TRBD2
abundance: many
v_gene: TRBV30
j_gene: TRBJ2-1
CDR3nt: TGTGCCTGGAAGCTAGCGGGGGGCCACCCTAACAATGAGCAGTTCTTC
CDR3aa: CAWKLAGGHPNNEQFF

d_gene: TRBD2
abundance: few
v_gene: TRBV4-1
j_gene: TRBJ2-3
CDR3nt: TGCGCCAGCAGCCAAGATCACGGGGGGTTGACCCGCACAGATACGCAGTATTTT
CDR3aa: CASSQDHGGLTRTDTQYF

d_gene: .
abundance: many
v_gene: TRBV12-3/TRBV12-4
j_gene: TRBJ1-2
CDR3nt: TGTGCCAGCGGGGGCCTAACTAACTATGGCTACACCTTC
CDR3aa: CASGGLTNYGYTF

d_gene: TRBD1
abundance: many
v_gene: TRBV18
j_gene: TRBJ2-7
CDR3nt: TGTGCCAGCTCACCGGGACAGAATTACGAGCAGTACTTC
CDR3aa: CASSPGQNYEQYF

d_gene: .
abundance: medium-sized
v_gene: TRBV5-1
j_gene: TRBJ2-3
CDR3nt: TGCGCCAGCAGCCAACTGTACATGGCAGATACGCAGTATTTT
CDR3aa: CASSQLYMADTQYF

d_gene: .
abundance: many
v_gene: TRBV5-5
j_gene: TRBJ2-7
CDR3nt: TGTGCCAGCAGCCCGGGGCCAAAGGCCTACGAGCAGTACTTC
CDR3aa: CASSPGPKAYEQYF

d_gene: .
abundance: .
v_gene: TRBV29-1
j_gene: TRBJ1-2
CDR3nt: TGCAGCGTTTGGACCGGGGCACAAGGCTACACCTTC
CDR3aa: CSVWTGAQGYTF

d_gene: .
abundance: many
v_gene: TRBV28
j_gene: TRBJ2-5
CDR3nt: TGTGCCAGCAGTTTGAGAGAGACCCAGTACTTC
CDR3aa: CASSLRETQYF

d_gene: .
abundance: many
v_gene: TRBV28
j_gene: TRBJ1-4
CDR3nt: TGTGCCATCGAGGGGGGTCGGCGGAATGAAAAACTGTTTTTT
CDR3aa: CAIEGGRRNEKLFF

d_gene: TRBD1
abundance: many
v_gene: TRBV6-6
j_gene: TRBJ2-7
CDR3nt: TGTGCCAGCAGGGGACCGGGACAGGGTCGGACCTACGAGCAGTACTTC
CDR3aa: CASRGPGQGRTYEQYF

d_gene: .
abundance: .
v_gene: TRBV4-1
j_gene: TRBJ2-7
CDR3nt: TGCGCCAGCAGCCAAGAGGGATTCGAGCAGTACTTC
CDR3aa: CASSQEGFEQYF

d_gene: .
abundance: many
v_gene: TRBV4-1
j_gene: TRBJ2-6
CDR3nt: TGCGCCAGCAGCCAAGATCCACAGAACAACGTCCTGACTTTC
CDR3aa: CASSQDPQNNVLTF

d_gene: .
abundance: many
v_gene: TRBV30
j_gene: TRBJ1-3
CDR3nt: TGTGCCTGGAACAGGGATTCTGGAAACACCATATATTTT
CDR3aa: CAWNRDSGNTIYF

d_gene: .
abundance: many
v_gene: TRBV12-3/TRBV12-4
j_gene: TRBJ2-1
CDR3nt: TGTGCCAGCAGTTTACGGGGCCTGGATGAGCAGTTCTTC
CDR3aa: CASSLRGLDEQFF